At least ten counts were recorded for the clone carrying this TCR beta chain. The CDR3 has 18 amino acids. V dropped 4 bases and J dropped 0 bases, with 19 bases sitting between them. Germline CDR1 reads SGDLS; CDR2 reads YYNGEE. The data belong to a study of early T cells in non-severe SARS-CoV-2 infection. MiXCR, applied by TCRdb to the 5' RACE reads, yields one record per CDR3 protein. The sample carries more than 50,000 distinct CDR3 sequences, roughly 13% recorded once. The chain links TRBV9 to TRBJ2-2; D unclear. The sequencing sample was made of whole blood. The receptor's source is an adult who was a healthcare worker with PCR-confirmed SARS-CoV-2 infection or an uninfected control (not recorded which). CDR3 sequence reads: CASSIPRAESTNTGELFF. The CDR3 bases are TGTGCCAGCAGCATCCCAAGGGCAGAATCTACGAACACCGGGGAGCTGTTTTTT.